Detailed here is one T cell receptor beta chain. This sample stems from a study of blood T cell repertoires in COVID-19. For the study at large: PBMCs, B-cell-depleted T cells, or T cells were the source of the cDNA or gDNA that made up the material.

Method: immunoSEQ multiplex PCR; TCRdb's copy keeps in-frame clones and lacks some. The repertoire holds some 140,000 clones, approximately 83% seen once, with approximately 9.1% in the top ten. V lost 4 bases and J 9 bases, leaving 13 bases between the germline ends. CDR3 length: 12 residues. The germline V gene encodes CDR1 SGHDT and CDR2 YYEEEE. Adults between roughly 18 and 89 years of age took part from under 30 US areas. Recovery among Cohort 3 donors was established by two negative PCRs, clearance, or symptom resolution. The chain joins TRBV5-6 to TRBJ1-2, with D perhaps TRBD1 (5 bases). The source is a man aged 50 to 60 who had recovered from COVID-19. Sequenced input: PBMCs or T cells enriched from blood (not recorded which). The CDR3: CASSQGPVSYTF. CDR3 nucleotide sequence: TGTGCCAGCAGCCAGGGCCCTGTGAGCTACACCTTC.